The TCR beta chain under discussion was sequenced for a study of blood T cell repertoires in COVID-19. Overall study context: T cells, B-cell-depleted T cells, or PBMCs supplied cDNA or gDNA.

This CDR3 region has 12 residues. V was shortened by 5 bases and J by 4 bases, with 9 bases between the two germline ends. Looked up from germline, CDR1 is SEHNR and CDR2 is FQNEAQ (reference sequence). Per the original data handling: Reference gene primers were amplified, and this amplification served to estimate nucleated cell counts. Data came from immunoSEQ multiplex PCR; TCRdb stores just in-frame clones and leaves some out. The V and J calls and clone size come from that table; D and trimming were worked out from the DNA. Of about 90,000 clones in the sample, 87% were seen once. This chain joins TRBV7-9 and TRBJ2-7, with TRBD2 as a possible D gene (6 bases). The receptor comes from a male donor with acute or convalescent COVID-19. The sequenced sample consisted of peripheral blood. CDR3: CASSRGSYEQYF. CDR3 bases: TGTGCCAGCAGCCGGGGGAGTTACGAGCAGTACTTC.